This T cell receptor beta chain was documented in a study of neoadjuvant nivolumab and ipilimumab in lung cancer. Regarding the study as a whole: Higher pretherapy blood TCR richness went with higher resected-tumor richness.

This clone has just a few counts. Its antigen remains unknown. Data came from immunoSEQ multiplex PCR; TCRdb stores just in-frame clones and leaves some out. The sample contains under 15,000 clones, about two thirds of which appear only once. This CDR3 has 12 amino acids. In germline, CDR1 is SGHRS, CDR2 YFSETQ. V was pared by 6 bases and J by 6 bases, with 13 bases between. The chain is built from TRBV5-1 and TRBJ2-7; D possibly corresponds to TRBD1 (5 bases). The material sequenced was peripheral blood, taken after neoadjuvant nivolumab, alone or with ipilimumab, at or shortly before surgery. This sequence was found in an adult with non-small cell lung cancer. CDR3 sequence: CASTATVGEQYF. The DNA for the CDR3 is TGCGCCAGCACCGCGACAGTGGGCGAGCAGTACTTC.